These 27 T cell receptor beta chains were sequenced from one sample in a study of cytomegalovirus exposure and HLA in healthy donors. It was with 60 Vbeta and 13 Jbeta primers that the PCR ran. Libraries were prepared by immunoSEQ multiplex PCR; TCRdb keeps only in-frame clonotypes and omits some of them. Here the sample spans roughly 100,000 clones, almost 80% being singletons. Sequencing was carried out using PBMCs. The receptors stem from a man aged 50-60 years in good health and CMV-seropositive.

V and J are TRBV2 and TRBJ2-5; 7 positions match TRBD1. CDR3 length: 16 amino acids. Germline V gives CDR1 SNHLY, CDR2 FYNNEI. With V trimmed by 2 bases and J by 5 bases, 11 bases remained unmatched. CDR3: CASSERGQGVGETQYF. CDR3 DNA: TGTGCCAGCAGTGAAAGGGGGCAGGGCGTCGGGGAGACCCAGTACTTC.

This clone was recorded a few times. V gene TRBV27 combines with J gene TRBJ2-7, with a tentative D call TRBD2 (6 bases). The CDR3 has 13 amino acids. The germline V gene encodes CDR1 MNHEY and CDR2 SMNVEV (reference sequence). V shed 6 bases and J shed 3 bases, with 12 bases lying between them. In DNA, the CDR3 is TGTGCCAGCAGCCTCGCGGAGGGCTACGAGCAGTACTTC. Its protein product is CASSLAEGYEQYF.

This clone was seen a single time. The V call is TRBV19, the J call TRBJ2-7, with 11 bases matching TRBD2. V dropped 7 bases and J dropped 8; count of bases not matched to a gene: 10. The CDR3 is 14 residues long. Germline V gives CDR1 LNHDA, CDR2 SQIVND (reference sequence). CDR3 in amino acids: CASTSGLAGGQQYF. In nucleotides, the CDR3 is TGTGCCAGTACCTCTGGGCTAGCGGGAGGTCAGCAGTACTTC. The full variable domain, in which reference TRBV19 and TRBJ2-7 provide the parts outside the CDR3, is DGGITQSPKYLFRKEGQNVTLSCEQNLNHDAMYWYRQDPGQGLRLIYYSQIVNDFQKGDIAEGYSVSREKKESFPLTVTSAQKNPTAFYLCASTSGLAGGQQYFGPGTRLTVT.

This chain uses TRBV30 with TRBJ1-2; 9 bases map to TRBD1. The length of the CDR3 is 15 residues. From germline, CDR1 is GTSNPN and CDR2 SVGIG (reference sequence). V gave up 1 base and J gave up 2 bases; unmatched junction bases: 5. The CDR3 sequence: CAWSDLGQGNYGYTF. The CDR3 coding sequence is TGTGCCTGGAGTGACTTGGGACAGGGAAACTATGGCTACACCTTC.

The rearrangement links TRBV2 to TRBJ2-1; D not certain. Germline values: CDR1 SNHLY, CDR2 FYNNEI. Trimming left V 6 bases short and J 10 bases short, with 13 bases between. CDR3 length: 12 amino acids. CDR3 loop: CASRYAGWEQFF. For the CDR3, the DNA is TGTGCCAGCAGGTATGCCGGGTGGGAGCAGTTCTTC.

In its sample, this clone was seen once. The chain couples TRBV7-8 to TRBJ2-7; weak D call: TRBD2 (6 bases). CDR1 is SGHVS, CDR2 FQNEAQ, per germline. The V gene lost 0 bases and the J gene lost 2 bases, with 11 bases spanning the gap. The CDR3 is 15 residues long. In DNA, the CDR3 is TGTGCCAGCAGCTTAGCTGCGGGGCCAACCTACGAGCAGTACTTC. Its translation: CASSLAAGPTYEQYF.

This clone was detected only a few times. The chain joins TRBV5-1 to TRBJ2-1; no definite D call. The CDR3 totals 13 residues. Germline V gene lookup returns CDR1 SGHRS and CDR2 YFSETQ. V lost 4 bases and J lost 4, with 9 bases in between. DNA of the CDR3: TGCGCCAGCAGCGTCGGAGTATACAATGAGCAGTTCTTC. Translated, it gives CASSVGVYNEQFF.

This clone has only a few counts. The rearrangement uses TRBV5-1 and TRBJ2-5, with a tentative D call TRBD1 (8 bases). Trimming pared 4 bases from V and 4 bases from J, leaving 20 bases between. CDR1 is SGHRS and CDR2 is YFSETQ in the germline V gene. The CDR3 runs 16 residues. The DNA of the CDR3 is TGCGCCAGCAGCCTTACAGGGGGGGCTTTGGGAGAGACCCAGTACTTC. Residues: CASSLTGGALGETQYF.

This clone was found once. This chain connects TRBV27 to TRBJ2-5; 7 bases align to TRBD1. The CDR3 runs 14 residues. V shed 3 bases and J 4 bases; nucleotides not matched to a gene: 5. CDR1 and CDR2 from the germline V gene are MNHEY and SMNVEV (reference sequence). The chain's CDR3 is CASSFRGLGETQYF. CDR3 DNA sequence: TGTGCCAGCAGTTTTAGGGGGCTGGGAGAGACCCAGTACTTC.

This chain connects TRBV28 to TRBJ1-1; D possibly corresponds to TRBD1 (6 bases). This CDR3 region has 14 residues. Germline lookup yields CDR1 MDHEN and CDR2 SYDVKM. Trimming took 3 bases from V and 11 from J, leaving 19 bases between them. In DNA, the CDR3 is TGTGCCAGCAGTTTGCCAGGGACAAACCAGGCCGCTTTCTTT. Protein: CASSLPGTNQAAFF. Full variable domain (missing parts from reference TRBV28 and TRBJ1-1): DVKVTQSSRYLVKRTGEKVFLECVQDMDHENMFWYRQDPGLGLRLIYFSYDVKMKEKGDIPEGYSVSREKKERFSLILESASTNQTSMYLCASSLPGTNQAAFFGQGTRLTVV.

As concerns this clone: Additional DNA sequences in this sample encode the identical CDR3. The rearrangement uses TRBV7-9 and TRBJ2-1; the match to TRBD2 covers 12 bases. V lost 5 bases and J lost 0; bases outside the gene matches: 2. The CDR3 is 16 residues long. Looked up from germline, CDR1 is SEHNR and CDR2 is FQNEAQ (reference sequence). CDR3 DNA sequence: TGTGCCAGCAGCCCACTAGCGGGAGGCTCCTACAATGAGCAGTTCTTC. Protein product: CASSPLAGGSYNEQFF.

The chain employs TRBV7-9 and TRBJ2-7; 7 nucleotides line up with TRBD1. The germline gives CDR1 SEHNR, CDR2 FQNEAQ (reference sequence). This CDR3 has 17 residues. V was pared by 0 bases and J by 1 base, with 9 bases of the junction left unmatched. The CDR3 nucleotides are TGTGCCAGCAGCTTAGCGCGACAGGGCTCCAGGTCCTACGAGCAGTACTTC. This codes for CASSLARQGSRSYEQYF.

In DNA form, the CDR3 reads TGTGCCAGCAGCTTCCTTGGACAGGTCGATGAAAAACTGTTTTTT. Protein sequence: CASSFLGQVDEKLFF. The chain carries TRBV7-9 and TRBJ1-4; 7 nucleotides agree with TRBD1. CDR3 length: 15 amino acids. Germline values: CDR1 SEHNR, CDR2 FQNEAQ (reference sequence). J lost 6 bases, V lost 3 bases, and 7 bases had no gene match.

This clone was detected once. The chain employs TRBV7-2 and TRBJ2-2, with 9 bases matching TRBD1. Germline CDR1 is SGHTA and CDR2 is FQGNSA. The CDR3 runs to 15 residues. V lost 4 bases to trimming and J lost 4 bases; unmatched junction nucleotides: 4. The CDR3 loop reads CASSSGQGITGELFF. In DNA form, the CDR3 reads TGTGCCAGCAGCTCAGGACAGGGGATCACCGGGGAGCTGTTTTTT.

The CDR3 protein is CSARTSGYEQYF. CDR3 coding DNA: TGCAGCGCTCGGACTAGCGGATACGAGCAGTACTTC. The chain combines TRBV29-1 with TRBJ2-7; 10 positions match TRBD2. The CDR3 is made up of 12 amino acids. Per the germline V gene, CDR1 is SQVTM and CDR2 is ANQGSEA. With V trimmed by 7 bases and J by 4 bases, 4 bases remained unmatched.

The V gene is TRBV9, the J gene TRBJ2-1, with 14 nucleotides matching TRBD2. J gave up 5 bases and V 0 bases, and 4 bases lay outside the gene matches. Germline V gene sequence: CDR1 SGDLS, CDR2 YYNGEE. The CDR3 extends over 17 amino acids. CDR3 bases: TGTGCCAGCAGCGTAGGCTCGGGACTAGCGGGAGACAATGAGCAGTTCTTC. Translating it yields CASSVGSGLAGDNEQFF.

The chain is built from TRBV28 and TRBJ2-5; weak D call: TRBD2 (5 bases). Germline CDR1 MDHEN, CDR2 SYDVKM. The CDR3 covers 14 residues. V lost 6 bases, J lost 5 bases, and 16 bases lay in between. The CDR3 loop is CASSTTSRRETQYF. As DNA, the CDR3 is TGTGCCAGCAGCACCACTTCCAGGAGGGAGACCCAGTACTTC.

V is TRBV5-8 and J is TRBJ2-7; D may be TRBD1 (6 bases). Between the trimmed V and J ends, which lost 2 bases and 3 bases, there was a span of 12 bases. The CDR3 sequence is 14 residues long. Per the germline V gene, CDR1 is SGHTS and CDR2 is YDEGEE. The DNA for the CDR3 is TGTGCCAGCAGCTTTGGGACAAGGGGCTACGAGCAGTACTTC. It specifies CASSFGTRGYEQYF.

The chain links TRBV28 to TRBJ2-5, with TRBD2 matching over 9 bases. V lost 7 bases and J lost 9; bases outside the gene matches: 9. The CDR3 covers 13 residues. Germline V gives CDR1 MDHEN, CDR2 SYDVKM. The CDR3 region has the DNA TGTGCCAGCACCTCCGGGACTAGCTTCTCCCAGTACTTC. Protein product: CASTSGTSFSQYF.

This clone was counted only a few times. The chain links TRBV5-4 to TRBJ2-7; D may be TRBD1 (5 bases). This CDR3 is 13 amino acids long. Trimming shortened V by 5 bases and J by 1 base, and 10 bases separated the two germline ends. The germline CDR1 and CDR2 sequences are SGHNT and YYREEE (reference sequence). The CDR3 is CASRDTRSYEQYF. The CDR3 DNA sequence: TGTGCCAGCAGGGACACCAGATCCTACGAGCAGTACTTC.

The chain has TRBV7-3 and TRBJ2-2, with a tentative D call TRBD1 (5 bases). This CDR3 spans 17 amino acids. V lost 4 bases to trimming and J lost 1 base, with 16 bases between them. Germline V gene lookup returns CDR1 SGHTA and CDR2 FQGTGA. This CDR3 reads CASSSTSGHGNTGELFF. CDR3 nucleotide sequence: TGTGCCAGCAGCTCGACCTCCGGACACGGGAACACCGGGGAGCTGTTTTTT.

The CDR3 reads CASSIGGLAYEQYF. The CDR3 nucleotides read TGTGCCAGCAGTATAGGGGGTCTCGCCTACGAGCAGTACTTC. The rearrangement joins TRBV2 to TRBJ2-7; the D gene is possibly TRBD1 (6 bases). This CDR3 region has 14 residues. Germline CDR1 is SNHLY and CDR2 is FYNNEI. Trimming pared 5 bases from V and 2 bases from J, leaving 13 bases between.

The chain uses TRBV9 and TRBJ2-2; no reliable D call. Trimming pared 0 bases from V and 0 bases from J, leaving 9 bases between. The CDR3 spans 16 residues. Per the germline V gene, CDR1 is SGDLS and CDR2 is YYNGEE. The DNA for the CDR3 is TGTGCCAGCAGCGTAGGGGCGCGCCCGAACACCGGGGAGCTGTTTTTT. This sequence encodes CASSVGARPNTGELFF.

This clone was found once. One end of the junction varies from germline; a read error may be responsible. The chain recombines TRBV7-9 with TRBJ1-2; the D gene is possibly TRBD1 (6 bases). The CDR3 has 17 residues. Germline V lookup: CDR1 SEHNR, CDR2 FQNEAQ (reference sequence). The CDR3 sequence: CSSSSAARGGADYGYTF. CDR3 DNA: TGTTCCAGCAGCTCGGCCGCTAGGGGGGGGGCGGACTATGGCTACACCTTC.

The chain joins TRBV5-4 to TRBJ2-7, with 8 bases that match TRBD1. The germline V gene has CDR1 SGHNT and CDR2 YYREEE (reference sequence). Trimming took 3 bases from V and 6 from J; bases not matched to a gene: 8. The CDR3 covers 14 residues. Written as DNA, the CDR3 is TGTGCCAGCAGCTACGGACAGGGAGGTTTCGAGCAGTACTTC. It yields the protein CASSYGQGGFEQYF.

The CDR3 nucleotides are TGTGCCAGCAGCTTGGCGAGTGGCGGGAGGGGGAACAATGAGCAGTTCTTC. Translation gives CASSLASGGRGNNEQFF. This chain joins TRBV5-4 and TRBJ2-1; 9 bases align to TRBD2. The CDR3 is 17 amino acids. J gave up 5 bases and V 0 bases, and 9 bases lay outside the gene matches. Germline loops: CDR1 SGHNT, CDR2 YYREEE (reference sequence).

This clone appeared once. V gene TRBV5-6 combines with J gene TRBJ2-7; D ambiguous. The ends were cut back, 3 bases at V and 1 base at J, with 8 bases in the middle. Germline V gene lookup returns CDR1 SGHDT and CDR2 YYEEEE. This CDR3 comprises 13 residues. The CDR3 reads CASSSWSSYEQYF. The CDR3 DNA sequence: TGTGCCAGCAGCTCCTGGAGTTCCTACGAGCAGTACTTC.